The rows below give T cell receptor beta chains drawn from one sample of a study of T cell clusters in autoimmune cytopenias. Reprocessing the multiplex PCR reads, TCRdb reports a single entry for every CDR3 protein and omits DNA. The listing contains a few thousand distinct CDR3 sequences. What was sequenced was peripheral blood. These receptors were obtained from a human donor with an autoimmune cytopenia or autoimmune hepatitis (not recorded which). Each CDR3 is given with its conserved first and last residue. The listing skips clone size in some rows; elsewhere it reads once, few, many or a size class.

cdr3_aa	clone_size	v_call	j_call
CASSPGDTEAFF	-	TRBV18	TRBJ1-1
CASSSQGSGANVLTF	-	TRBV5-1	TRBJ2-6
CASSSRRSDTQYF	medium-sized	TRBV11-1	TRBJ2-3
CASTGAPGGQGELFF	medium-sized	TRBV27	TRBJ2-2
CASSRPTGGTEKLFF	-	TRBV12-3/TRBV12-4	TRBJ1-4
CASSRTGGNGNQPQHF	medium-sized	TRBV12-3/TRBV12-4	TRBJ1-5
CASSLTANTEAFF	-	TRBV7-2	TRBJ1-1
CASSYLENTEAFF	medium-sized	TRBV6-5	TRBJ1-1
CAWSVMGYEQYF	medium-sized	TRBV30	TRBJ2-7
CASISWGINPEAFF	-	TRBV27	TRBJ1-1
CATSPRAGSEAFF	-	TRBV15	TRBJ1-1
CSASPSGDEQYF	-	TRBV20-1	TRBJ2-7
CSAQNPVGYEQYF	-	TRBV20-1	TRBJ2-7
CSARLQFLNTIYF	-	TRBV20-1	TRBJ1-3
CSAIPRDRTDTQYF	medium-sized	TRBV20-1	TRBJ2-3